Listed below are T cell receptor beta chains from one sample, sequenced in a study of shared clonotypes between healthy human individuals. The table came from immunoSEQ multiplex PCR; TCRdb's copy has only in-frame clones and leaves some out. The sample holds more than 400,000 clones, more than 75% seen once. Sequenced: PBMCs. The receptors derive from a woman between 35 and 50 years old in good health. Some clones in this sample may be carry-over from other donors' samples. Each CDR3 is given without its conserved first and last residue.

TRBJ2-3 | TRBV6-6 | ASSRTSGSFPDTQY
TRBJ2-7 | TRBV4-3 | ASSQESPSYEQY
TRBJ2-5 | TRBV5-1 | ASSFSGSSEETQY
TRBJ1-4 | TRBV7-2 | ASRRGRNTNEKLF
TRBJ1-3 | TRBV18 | ASSPIHGQGLKSSGNTIY
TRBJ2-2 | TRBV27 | ASSLWNRPGTGELF
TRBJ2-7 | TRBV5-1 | ASSPGQGTFYEQY
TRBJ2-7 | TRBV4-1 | ASSQASRFAQGWYEQY
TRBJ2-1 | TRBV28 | ASSLAPSYNEQF
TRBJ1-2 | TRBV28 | ASSPGVYGYT
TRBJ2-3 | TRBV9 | ASSVGRKTDTQY
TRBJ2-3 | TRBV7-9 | ASSLDPSTDTQY
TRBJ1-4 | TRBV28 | ASNSLGSWLF
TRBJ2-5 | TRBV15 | ATSRDQWGRQSETQY
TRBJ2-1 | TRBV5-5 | ASSAGTSGVSYNEQF
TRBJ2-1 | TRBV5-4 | ASSLGSGTYNEQF
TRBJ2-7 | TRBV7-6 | ASSLDDRGYEQY
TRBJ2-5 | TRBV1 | TSKRGDWTSGTRGLNKETQY
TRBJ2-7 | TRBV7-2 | ASSLEGASREQY
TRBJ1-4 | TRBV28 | ASMWAGENEKLF
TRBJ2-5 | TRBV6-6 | ASSYWGETQY
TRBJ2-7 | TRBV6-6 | ASSWTSYEQY
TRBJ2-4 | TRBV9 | ASSMDGGVAKNIQY
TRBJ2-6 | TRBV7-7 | ASSLSLGAGANVLT
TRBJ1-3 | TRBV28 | ASSLPHSSGNTIY
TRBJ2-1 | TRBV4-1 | ASSQGAPGLAGVFSGNEQF
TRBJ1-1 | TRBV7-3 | ASSSGPRNTEAF
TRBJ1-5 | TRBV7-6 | ASSLWGDQPQH
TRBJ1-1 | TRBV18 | ASLTRNTEAF
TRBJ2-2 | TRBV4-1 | ASSQDSQGAGELF
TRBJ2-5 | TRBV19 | ASSTSGSPETQY
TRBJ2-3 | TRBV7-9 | ASSPDVVTQY
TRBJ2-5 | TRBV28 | ASSRTGLDEETQY
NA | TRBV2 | ASSEGWLGSTYEQY
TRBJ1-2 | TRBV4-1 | ASSQDGGGGYGYT
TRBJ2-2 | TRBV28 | ASGRVAGGTGELF
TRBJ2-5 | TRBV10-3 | AISVGLAGVGTQY